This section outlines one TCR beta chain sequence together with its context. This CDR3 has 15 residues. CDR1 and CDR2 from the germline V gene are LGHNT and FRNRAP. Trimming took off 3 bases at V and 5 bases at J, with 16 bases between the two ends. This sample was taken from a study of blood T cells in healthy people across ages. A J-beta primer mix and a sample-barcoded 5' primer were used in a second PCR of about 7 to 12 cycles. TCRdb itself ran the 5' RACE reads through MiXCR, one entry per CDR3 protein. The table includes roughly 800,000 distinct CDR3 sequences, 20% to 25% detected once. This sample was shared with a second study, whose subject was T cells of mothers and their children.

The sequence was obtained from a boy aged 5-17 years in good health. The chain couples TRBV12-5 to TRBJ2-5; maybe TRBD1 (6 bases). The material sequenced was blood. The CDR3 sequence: CASGFLTGIGETQYF. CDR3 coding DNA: TGTGCTAGTGGTTTCTTAACAGGGATCGGGGAGACCCAGTACTTC.